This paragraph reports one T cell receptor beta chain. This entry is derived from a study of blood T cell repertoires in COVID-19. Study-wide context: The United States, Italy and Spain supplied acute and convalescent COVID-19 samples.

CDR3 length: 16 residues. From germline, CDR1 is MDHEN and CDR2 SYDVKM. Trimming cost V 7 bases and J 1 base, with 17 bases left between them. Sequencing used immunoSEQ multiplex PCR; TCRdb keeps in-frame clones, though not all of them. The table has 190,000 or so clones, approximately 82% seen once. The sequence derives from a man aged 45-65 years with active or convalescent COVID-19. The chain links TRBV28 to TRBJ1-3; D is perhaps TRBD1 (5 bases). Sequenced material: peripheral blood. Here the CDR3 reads CASTPVGAGSGNTIYF. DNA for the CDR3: TGTGCCAGCACCCCCGTCGGGGCGGGGTCTGGAAACACCATATATTTT.